Each of the 22 T cell receptor beta chains below was sequenced from the same sample in a study of T cell responses to AZD1222 COVID-19 vaccine. Using immunoSEQ multiplex PCR, the repertoire was profiled, and TCRdb retains in-frame clones only, with some absent. The sample shows around 26,000 clones, around 90% of them seen only once. The sequencing here drew on peripheral blood, taken 28 days after the second AZD1222 dose. These receptor sequences come from an adult who received the AZD1222 COVID-19 vaccine.

J is TRBJ2-5 and V is TRBV7-2; TRBD2 aligns across 8 bases. CDR1 and CDR2 from the germline V gene are SGHTA and FQGNSA. The ends lost 5 bases at V and 9 bases at J; junction bases unmatched: 14. The CDR3 is 15 residues long. The CDR3 sequence: CASSPGGGTALSQYF. The DNA for the CDR3 is TGTGCCAGCAGCCCCGGCGGGGGGACCGCTTTGTCCCAGTACTTC.

The chain combines TRBV10-3 with TRBJ1-1, with 11 bases identical to TRBD1. Unmatched junction bases numbered 7, after V lost 7 bases and J lost 3 bases. Germline CDR1 and CDR2: ENHRY and SYGVKD. The CDR3 has 15 amino acids. The DNA for the CDR3 is TGTGCCATCACCGCGGACAGGGGGCTCTACACTGAAGCTTTCTTT. This codes for CAITADRGLYTEAFF.

This sequence joins TRBV7-2 and TRBJ1-5; D gene ambiguous. Germline V gene data show CDR1 as SGHTA and CDR2 as FQGNSA. The CDR3 has 17 residues. V was clipped by 4 bases and J by 3 bases, with 19 bases between them. The CDR3 spells CASSSPLGFNNNQPQHF. The CDR3 nucleotides are TGTGCCAGCAGCTCCCCGTTGGGGTTCAACAACAATCAGCCCCAGCATTTT.

The genes are TRBV5-6 and TRBJ2-7; D remains unclear. The ends were cut back, 0 bases at V and 2 bases at J, with 9 bases in the middle. Germline-derived CDR1 and CDR2 are SGHDT and YYEEEE. The CDR3 sequence is 14 residues long. CDR3 in DNA: TGTGCCAGCAGCTTGGTTGGTCTAACCTACGAGCAGTACTTC. Translation: CASSLVGLTYEQYF. The variable domain in full, with the rest retrieved from reference TRBV5-6 and TRBJ2-7, is DAGVTQSPTHLIKTRGQQVTLRCSPKSGHDTVSWYQQALGQGPQFIFQYYEEEERQRGNFPDRFSGHQFPNYSSELNVNALLLGDSALYLCASSLVGLTYEQYFGPGTRLTVT.

The chain combines TRBV7-2 with TRBJ2-3; D ambiguous. The CDR3 extends over 13 amino acids. The ends were cut back, 3 bases at V and 0 bases at J, with 4 bases in the middle. Germline assignment: CDR1 SGHTA and CDR2 FQGNSA. In DNA, the CDR3 is TGTGCCAGCAGCTTTAGCAGCACAGATACGCAGTATTTT. It yields the protein CASSFSSTDTQYF. The whole variable domain, filled in from reference TRBV7-2 and TRBJ2-3, reads GAGVSQSPSNKVTEKGKDVELRCDPISGHTALYWYRQSLGQGLEFLIYFQGNSAPDKSGLPSDRFSAERTGGSVSTLTIQRTQQEDSAVYLCASSFSSTDTQYFGPGTRLTVL.

This chain joins TRBV2 and TRBJ2-3, with D perhaps TRBD1 (6 bases). The length of the CDR3 is 16 residues. Deletions cut 2 bases from V and 5 bases from J, with 17 bases between. Germline V gene data show CDR1 as SNHLY and CDR2 as FYNNEI. CDR3 loop: CASSELLRGSQDTQYF. Here the CDR3 DNA reads TGTGCCAGCAGTGAACTCCTTAGGGGGTCGCAAGATACGCAGTATTTT.

CDR3 nucleotide sequence: TGCGCCAGCAGTGAGCCGGAGACAGGAATAAAGGGTGGCTACACCTTC. Its protein is CASSEPETGIKGGYTF. This chain links TRBV10-1 with TRBJ1-2; TRBD1 might be the D (6 bases). Between the trimmed V and J ends, which lost 2 bases and 7 bases, there was a span of 20 bases. This CDR3 comprises 16 residues. The germline CDR1 and CDR2 sequences are WNHNN and SYGVQD (reference sequence).

CDR3 sequence (DNA): TGTGCCAGCAGCCCTACGAGGGGGTGGTACACTGAAGCTTTCTTT. Its protein product is CASSPTRGWYTEAFF. The chain combines TRBV3-1 (or the pseudogene TRBV3-2) with TRBJ1-1; perhaps TRBD1 as D (6 bases). With 4 bases removed from V and 3 bases from J, the gap between germline ends came to 15 bases. CDR1 LGHDT and CDR2 YNNKEL come from the germline V gene (reference sequence). The CDR3 totals 15 residues.

The chain has TRBV30 and TRBJ1-6, with D uncertain. V was clipped by 7 bases and J by 0 bases, with 19 bases between them. Germline V gives CDR1 GTSNPN, CDR2 SVGIG (reference sequence). CDR3 length: 17 amino acids. The DNA of the CDR3 is TGTGCCTTAACGGCCGGCTTTGTGAGCTCCTATAATTCACCCCTCCACTTT. It is translated as CALTAGFVSSYNSPLHF. The entire variable domain, with the rest obtained from reference TRBV30 and TRBJ1-6, is as follows: SQTIHQWPATLVQPVGSPLSLECTVEGTSNPNLYWYRQAAGRGLQLLFYSVGIGQISSEVPQNLSASRPQDRQFILSSKKLLLSDSGFYLCALTAGFVSSYNSPLHFGNGTRLTVT.

The chain uses TRBV12-3 or TRBV12-4 and TRBJ2-7; D is uncertain. The V end lost 0 bases, the J end lost 7 bases, and 10 bases lay between the germline ends. The CDR3 spans 13 residues. CDR3 sequence (DNA): TGTGCCAGCAGTTTAGCGCTCTCTGGAGAGCAGTACTTC. This sequence encodes CASSLALSGEQYF.

The chain recombines TRBV6-6 with TRBJ1-1; D possibly corresponds to TRBD1 (5 bases). Per germline, CDR1 MNHNY and CDR2 SVGAGI (reference sequence). V lost 2 bases, J lost 6 bases, and 7 bases lay in between. The CDR3 has 12 amino acids. CDR3 in DNA: TGTGCCAGCAGTTACCCCAGGGCTGAAGCTTTCTTT. Protein sequence: CASSYPRAEAFF.

V and J are TRBV7-9 and TRBJ1-1, with a weak D call TRBD1 (5 bases). CDR3 length equals 15 residues. CDR1 and CDR2 from the germline V gene are SEHNR and FQNEAQ (reference sequence). V lost 3 bases and J lost 1, with 12 bases in between. The CDR3 spells CASSFPGLGNTEAFF. DNA for the CDR3: TGTGCCAGCAGCTTTCCAGGGTTGGGGAACACTGAAGCTTTCTTT.

This chain connects TRBV25-1 to TRBJ1-3; D remains ambiguous. The CDR3 contains 15 residues. Germline V gene lookup returns CDR1 MGHDK and CDR2 SYGVNS. The V end was cut by 5 bases, the J end by 0 bases, with 11 bases between. Here the CDR3 DNA reads TGTGCCAGCAGTCCCCCCGGGCTCTCTGGAAACACCATATATTTT. It yields the protein CASSPPGLSGNTIYF.

A note on this clone: Other nucleotide sequences in the sample specify the same CDR3. The chain employs TRBV5-1 and TRBJ1-1; D not certain. This CDR3 has 14 residues. Germline V gives CDR1 SGHRS, CDR2 YFSETQ. V was pared by 4 bases and J by 3 bases, with 13 bases between. The CDR3 nucleotides are TGCGCCAGCAGCCCCTCGGGTGGGGACACTGAAGCTTTCTTT. Translating it yields CASSPSGGDTEAFF.

The chain combines TRBV6-5 with TRBJ2-2; 9 positions match TRBD1. V lost 6 bases to trimming and J lost 7 bases; unmatched junction nucleotides: 3. Per germline, CDR1 MNHEY and CDR2 SVGAGI. The CDR3 extends over 13 amino acids. CDR3 residues: CASRQGAGGELFF. The CDR3 bases are TGTGCCAGCAGACAGGGGGCAGGCGGGGAGCTGTTTTTT.

The V gene is TRBV5-5, the J gene TRBJ2-3, with 13 bases aligning to TRBD2. With V trimmed by 4 bases and J by 7 bases, 9 bases remained unmatched. CDR1 is SGHKS and CDR2 is YYEKEE in the germline V gene (reference sequence). The CDR3 has 16 residues. CDR3 amino acids: CASSPPGTSGVYTQYF. The CDR3 DNA reads TGTGCCAGCAGCCCCCCCGGGACTAGCGGGGTTTATACGCAGTATTTT.

This clone was detected once. This sequence joins TRBV18 and TRBJ2-4; TRBD1 agrees at 7 bases. Germline-derived CDR1 and CDR2 are KGHSH and LQKENI. The CDR3 spans 17 residues. The V segment lost 2 bases and the J segment 0 bases; nucleotides outside the gene matches: 7. Here the CDR3 DNA reads TGTGCCAGCTCACCAAGCGGACAGGCGCTAGCCAAAAACATTCAGTACTTC. Encoded protein: CASSPSGQALAKNIQYF.

The table lists this clone with a count of one. The chain combines TRBV11-2 with TRBJ1-2, with D hard to call. Germline CDR1 and CDR2: SGHAT and FQNNGV. The CDR3 extends over 13 amino acids. Trimming took off 3 bases at V and 7 bases at J, with 12 bases between the two ends. The CDR3 nucleotides are TGTGCCAGCAGCTTTAACGAAGTCGGTGGCTACACCTTC. It translates to CASSFNEVGGYTF.

The chain has TRBV9 and TRBJ1-1; 8 bases map to TRBD1. From germline, CDR1 is SGDLS and CDR2 YYNGEE. Trimming at V came to 4 bases and at J to 4 bases, leaving 9 bases not matched to a gene. The CDR3 loop spans 15 amino acids. CDR3 coding DNA: TGTGCCAGCAGCCCGGCACAGGGGGTAGGCACTGAAGCTTTCTTT. It is translated as CASSPAQGVGTEAFF.

This rearrangement joins TRBV5-6 to TRBJ2-3; D is uncertain. V lost 4 bases, J lost 7 bases, and 22 bases lay in between. Germline V gene sequence: CDR1 SGHDT, CDR2 YYEEEE. This CDR3 comprises 16 residues. For the CDR3, the DNA is TGTGCCAGCAGCCGCCTACCGGGCCTCGCAGTATATACGCAGTATTTT. This codes for CASSRLPGLAVYTQYF.

The J gene is TRBJ2-5, the V gene TRBV7-8; D is uncertain. Trimming left V 2 bases short and J 2 bases short, with 0 bases between. The CDR3 length is 11 residues. Germline CDR1 SGHVS, CDR2 FQNEAQ. The CDR3 here is CASSLQETQYF. The CDR3, as DNA: TGTGCCAGCAGCTTACAAGAGACCCAGTACTTC.

J is TRBJ2-5 and V is TRBV24-1; the D call may be TRBD1 or TRBD2 (5 bases each). Trimming pared 5 bases from V and 4 bases from J, leaving 10 bases between. Germline loops: CDR1 KGHDR, CDR2 SFDVKD. There are 13 residues in the CDR3. CDR3 sequence (DNA): TGTGCCACCAGTGGAGGGGTCAGAGAGACCCAGTACTTC. This translates into CATSGGVRETQYF.